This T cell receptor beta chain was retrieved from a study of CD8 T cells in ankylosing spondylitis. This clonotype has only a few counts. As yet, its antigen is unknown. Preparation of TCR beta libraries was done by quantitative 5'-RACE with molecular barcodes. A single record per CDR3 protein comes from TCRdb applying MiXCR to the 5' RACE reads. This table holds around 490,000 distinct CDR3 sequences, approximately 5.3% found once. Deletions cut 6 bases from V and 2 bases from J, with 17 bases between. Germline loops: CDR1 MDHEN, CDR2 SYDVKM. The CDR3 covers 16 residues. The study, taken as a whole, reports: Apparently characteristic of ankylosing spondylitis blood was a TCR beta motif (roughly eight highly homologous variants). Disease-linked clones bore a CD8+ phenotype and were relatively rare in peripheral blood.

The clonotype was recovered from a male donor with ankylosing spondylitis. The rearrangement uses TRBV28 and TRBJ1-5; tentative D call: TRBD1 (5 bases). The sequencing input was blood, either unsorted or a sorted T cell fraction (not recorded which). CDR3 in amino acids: CASSRDGIWGNQPQHF. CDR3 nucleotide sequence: TGTGCCAGCAGCCGGGACGGGATATGGGGCAATCAGCCCCAGCATTTT.